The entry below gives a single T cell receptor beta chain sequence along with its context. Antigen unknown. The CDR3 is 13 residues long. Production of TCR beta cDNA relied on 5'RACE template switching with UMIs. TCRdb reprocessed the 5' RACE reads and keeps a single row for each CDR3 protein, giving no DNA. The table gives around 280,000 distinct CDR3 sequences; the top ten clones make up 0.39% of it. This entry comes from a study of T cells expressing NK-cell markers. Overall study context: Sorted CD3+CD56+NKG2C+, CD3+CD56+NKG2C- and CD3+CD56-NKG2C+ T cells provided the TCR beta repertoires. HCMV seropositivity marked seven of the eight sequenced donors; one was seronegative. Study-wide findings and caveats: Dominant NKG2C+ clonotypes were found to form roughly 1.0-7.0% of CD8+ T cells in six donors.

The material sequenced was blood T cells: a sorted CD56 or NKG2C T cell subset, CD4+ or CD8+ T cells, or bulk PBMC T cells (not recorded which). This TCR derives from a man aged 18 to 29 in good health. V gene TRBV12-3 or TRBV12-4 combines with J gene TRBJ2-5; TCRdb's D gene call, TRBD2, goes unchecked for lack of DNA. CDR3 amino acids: CASTPGAWETQYF.